This record covers a single T cell receptor beta chain. The antigen it recognizes is unknown. No base quality information exists; no much larger clone differs at one position. This specimen comes from a study of blood T cell repertoires in COVID-19 (dated by TCRdb to the early 2020s). About the study as a whole: The collaborator samples originated in the United States, Italy and Spain and spanned the acute and convalescent phases of COVID-19. Sample metadata almost always included a de-identified subject ID, COVID-19 status, age in years and sex. HLA class I and class II types, where available, came from metadata supplied by the sample provider rather than from assay-based typing. The samples were drawn from two sources: the first 160 participants of the ongoing ImmuneRACE study, and 1,000 to 1,500 subjects contributed by 6 global collaborators. The material from the prospective study consisted of cDNA or gDNA derived from T cells, B-cell-depleted T cells, or PBMCs. The repertoires were released in a freely available public database meant as a resource for research on the immune response to SARS-CoV-2. Subjects who had been exposed to COVID-19, were actively infected with it, or had recovered from it provided the deeply sampled blood TCRbeta repertoires that made up the dataset. The research as a whole found: The quantity of clinical and demographic metadata differed by source and by participant and was supplied without curation.

Participants in the prospective study were enrolled through a virtual design, were aged about 18 to 90 years, and lived in 24 United States geographic areas. To assign participants to cohorts, the prospective study relied on clinical history that participants themselves reported in a screening survey and a study questionnaire. Recovered participants in ImmuneRACE Cohort 3 were defined as having two consecutive negative NP/OP PCR tests, clearance from a healthcare professional, or resolution of symptoms. In the prospective study, whole blood, serum and a nasopharyngeal or oropharyngeal swab were collected from each participant by mobile phlebotomists. Participants in the prospective study had the option to provide additional blood draws and questionnaires over a 2-month period. Before DNA extraction, blood samples from the prospective study were shipped at room temperature or frozen. TCRbeta CDR3 regions were amplified from genomic DNA using the immunoSEQ Assay, a bias-controlled multiplex PCR. On the authors' methods: The number of nucleated cells in each sample was estimated from the amplification of reference gene primers within the assay. Sequence reads were collapsed and filtered to measure the absolute abundance of every unique TCRbeta CDR3 rearrangement. Productive Simpson clonality was computed per sample as the square root of Simpson's diversity index over productive rearrangements. The table was pulled from immuneACCESS by TCRdb, which kept in-frame rearrangements only. Such tables lose some clones; where checked, under half of the loss comes from unresolved V genes, and the rest has no known cause. D and trimming come from the DNA, and the V and J calls and clone size come from that table. The sample contains about 300,000 clones, around nine tenths of them found a single time. The top ten constitute 2.6% of the sample.

From the cysteine through the phenylalanine, the CDR3 covers 16 amino acids. Only the CDR3 DNA stays, 48 bases, in frame from base 1. V is cut by 4 bases and J by 4 bases, and the space between the germline ends is 18 bases. Sample: PBMCs or T cells enriched from blood (not recorded which). The sequence links TRBV5-3 to TRBJ2-1, with a tentative D gene TRBD2 over 5 matching bases. TRBV5-3 is an open reading frame whose function is uncertain. The TCR was taken from a young woman who had recovered from COVID-19. The CDR3 protein sequence reads: CARSLTLVRSYNEQFF. The sequenced DNA: TGTGCCAGAAGCCTGACACTAGTTCGTTCGTACAATGAGCAGTTCTTC.